This TCR beta chain was recovered during a study of OX40 agonist ivuxolimab in advanced cancers. Sequenced by immunoSEQ multiplex PCR; TCRdb stores in-frame clones only, minus some. The table shows 75,000 or so clones, with roughly 84% occurring only once. V was cut by 6 bases and J by 0 bases, with 11 bases left in between. Looked up from germline, CDR1 is SNHLY and CDR2 is FYNNEI. The CDR3 has 14 amino acids. The chain is built from TRBV2 and TRBJ1-1; no firm D call. This TCR came from an adult with an advanced solid tumor such as melanoma, head and neck, liver or kidney cancer. The sequences come from CD4+ or CD8+ T cells sorted from blood, collected in a trial of the OX40 agonist ivuxolimab. In DNA, the CDR3 is TGTGCCAGCAGGGAGTCGGGTGTGAACACTGAAGCTTTCTTT. Protein product: CASRESGVNTEAFF.